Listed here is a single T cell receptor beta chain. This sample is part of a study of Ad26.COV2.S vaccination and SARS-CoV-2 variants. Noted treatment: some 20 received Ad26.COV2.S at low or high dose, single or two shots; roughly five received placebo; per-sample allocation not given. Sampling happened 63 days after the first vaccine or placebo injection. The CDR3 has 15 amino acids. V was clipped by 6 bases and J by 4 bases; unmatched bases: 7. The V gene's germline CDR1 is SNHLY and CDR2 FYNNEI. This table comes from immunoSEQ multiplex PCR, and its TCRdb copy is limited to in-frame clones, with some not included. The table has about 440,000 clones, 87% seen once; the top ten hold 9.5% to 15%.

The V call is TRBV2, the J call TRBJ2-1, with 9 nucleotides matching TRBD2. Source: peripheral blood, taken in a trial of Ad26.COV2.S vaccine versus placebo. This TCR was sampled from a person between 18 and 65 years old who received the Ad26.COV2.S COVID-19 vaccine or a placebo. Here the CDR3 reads CASRKTSGLYNEQFF. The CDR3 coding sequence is TGTGCCAGCAGGAAGACTAGCGGACTTTACAATGAGCAGTTCTTC. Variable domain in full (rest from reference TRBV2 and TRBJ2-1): EPEVTQTPSHQVTQMGQEVILRCVPISNHLYFYWYRQILGQKVEFLVSFYNNEISEKSEIFDDQFSVERPDGSNFTLKIRSTKLEDSAMYFCASRKTSGLYNEQFFGPGTRLTVL.